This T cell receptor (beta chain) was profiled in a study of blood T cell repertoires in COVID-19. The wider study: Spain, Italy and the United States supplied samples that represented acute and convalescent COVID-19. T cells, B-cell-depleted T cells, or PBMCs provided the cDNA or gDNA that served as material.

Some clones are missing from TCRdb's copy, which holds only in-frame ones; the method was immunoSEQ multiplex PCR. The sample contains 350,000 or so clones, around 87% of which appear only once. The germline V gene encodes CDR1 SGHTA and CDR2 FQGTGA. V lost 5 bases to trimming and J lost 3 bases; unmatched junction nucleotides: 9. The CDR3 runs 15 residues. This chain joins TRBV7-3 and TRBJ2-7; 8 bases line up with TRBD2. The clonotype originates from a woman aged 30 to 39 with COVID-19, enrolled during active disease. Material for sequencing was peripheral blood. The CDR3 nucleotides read TGTGCCAGCAGCCCTACTAGCGGAGACATCTACGAGCAGTACTTC. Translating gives CASSPTSGDIYEQYF.